The next 29 T cell receptor beta chains were all read from a single sample in a study of cytomegalovirus exposure and HLA in healthy donors. The PCR ran on 60 Vbeta and 13 Jbeta primers. TCRdb's copy holds only in-frame clones and misses some; the assay was immunoSEQ multiplex PCR. Here the sample spans 140,000 or so clones, around 75% being singletons. Sequenced sample: PBMCs. These TCRs come from a woman aged 25 to 45 in good health and CMV-seronegative.

This clone has more than one count but fewer than ten. The chain recombines TRBV7-2 with TRBJ2-3, with 9 positions matching TRBD1. Germline V gene lookup returns CDR1 SGHTA and CDR2 FQGNSA. The V gene end was trimmed by 2 bases and the J gene end by 2 bases; junction bases not matched to a gene: 5. The CDR3 totals 16 residues. Written as DNA, the CDR3 is TGTGCCAGCAGCTTAAACGGACAGGGGACCACAGATACGCAGTATTTT. Protein sequence: CASSLNGQGTTDTQYF.

This chain uses TRBV27 with TRBJ2-2; a weak D match, TRBD1 (7 bases). The CDR3 spans 15 residues. Germline lookup yields CDR1 MNHEY and CDR2 SMNVEV (reference sequence). Trimming removed 6 bases at V and 4 bases at J, with 15 bases between. The CDR3 nucleotides read TGTGCCAGCAGGCGGGGACAGTCTTCCACCGGGGAGCTGTTTTTT. It yields the protein CASRRGQSSTGELFF.

This chain uses TRBV5-4 with TRBJ2-2; 8 positions agree with TRBD2. In germline, CDR1 is SGHNT, CDR2 YYREEE (reference sequence). The CDR3 covers 16 residues. Trimming took 2 bases from V and 0 from J; bases not matched to a gene: 3. CDR3 nucleotide sequence: TGTGCCAGCAGCTTCACTAGCGGTTCGAACACCGGGGAGCTGTTTTTT. Protein sequence: CASSFTSGSNTGELFF. The entire variable domain, with the rest obtained from reference TRBV5-4 and TRBJ2-2, is as follows: ETGVTQSPTHLIKTRGQQVTLRCSSQSGHNTVSWYQQALGQGPQFIFQYYREEENGRGNFPPRFSGLQFPNYSSELNVNALELDDSALYLCASSFTSGSNTGELFFGEGSRLTVL.

A few counts support this clone. This chain joins TRBV2 and TRBJ1-1; unclear D gene. There are 13 residues in the CDR3. The ends were cut back, 6 bases at V and 0 bases at J, with 8 bases in the middle. Germline V gene data show CDR1 as SNHLY and CDR2 as FYNNEI. The CDR3 bases are TGTGCCAGCAGCCGAACAGTGAACACTGAAGCTTTCTTT. Translated: CASSRTVNTEAFF.

The chain joins TRBV30 to TRBJ2-7; unclear D gene. The CDR3 has 12 amino acids. Germline lookup yields CDR1 GTSNPN and CDR2 SVGIG (reference sequence). The V gene lost 2 bases and the J gene lost 1 base, with 6 bases spanning the gap. The CDR3 is CAWSHSSYEQYF. In nucleotides, the CDR3 is TGTGCCTGGAGTCACAGTTCCTACGAGCAGTACTTC.

The chain links TRBV7-2 to TRBJ1-1, with TRBD1 matching over 7 bases. The CDR3 extends over 15 amino acids. V was pared by 5 bases and J by 7 bases, with 13 bases of the junction left unmatched. Germline loops: CDR1 SGHTA, CDR2 FQGNSA. CDR3 DNA: TGTGCCAGCAGCCCCTCCTTCAGGGGGAATGGTGAAGCTTTCTTT. It is translated as CASSPSFRGNGEAFF.

The chain combines TRBV5-6 with TRBJ1-2; TRBD1 might be the D (5 bases). The germline gives CDR1 SGHDT, CDR2 YYEEEE. Trimming pared 2 bases from V and 7 bases from J, leaving 15 bases between. The CDR3 loop spans 14 amino acids. The CDR3 loop reads CASSFNVGEGGYTF. Here the CDR3 DNA reads TGTGCCAGCAGCTTTAACGTGGGGGAGGGTGGCTACACCTTC.

The rearrangement joins TRBV2 to TRBJ1-6; D uncertain. The ends were cut back, 5 bases at V and 10 bases at J, with 6 bases in the middle. Germline-derived CDR1 and CDR2 are SNHLY and FYNNEI. This CDR3 is 11 amino acids long. CDR3 region: CASSSESPLHF. CDR3 nucleotide sequence: TGTGCCAGCAGTAGTGAGTCACCCCTCCACTTT.

J is TRBJ2-1 and V is TRBV7-9; TRBD1 might be the D (5 bases). The CDR3 extends over 12 amino acids. V was cut by 5 bases and J by 9 bases, with 11 bases left in between. Germline CDR1 reads SEHNR; CDR2 reads FQNEAQ (reference sequence). The DNA of the CDR3 is TGTGCCAGCAGCGCAACAAGGGGTGAGCAGTTCTTC. It codes for CASSATRGEQFF.

CDR3 DNA sequence: TGTGCCAGCAGCGTAGACGGGACAGACACAGATACGCAGTATTTT. This gives the protein CASSVDGTDTDTQYF. The chain links TRBV9 to TRBJ2-3; 7 bases line up with TRBD1. The germline CDR1 and CDR2 sequences are SGDLS and YYNGEE. The V and J ends lost 0 bases and 2 bases, in that order; junction bases with no gene match: 3. The CDR3 runs to 15 residues.

This clone was counted a few times. The CDR3 spells CASSVGGGVGLDTQYF. The CDR3 DNA is TGTGCCAGCAGCGTAGGCGGGGGGGTAGGTTTAGATACGCAGTATTTT. The chain combines TRBV9 with TRBJ2-3, with TRBD2 matching over 9 bases. The V gene's germline CDR1 is SGDLS and CDR2 YYNGEE. V lost 0 bases and J lost 5; bases outside the gene matches: 7. The CDR3 loop spans 16 amino acids. The complete variable domain, with remaining parts taken from reference TRBV9 and TRBJ2-3, reads DSGVTQTPKHLITATGQRVTLRCSPRSGDLSVYWYQQSLDQGLQFLIQYYNGEERAKGNILERFSAQQFPDLHSELNLSSLELGDSALYFCASSVGGGVGLDTQYFGPGTRLTVL.

V usage is TRBV5-1 and J usage is TRBJ2-3; possible D gene TRBD1, 6 bases. CDR3 length: 16 amino acids. V was pared by 0 bases and J by 4 bases, with 15 bases between. CDR1 is SGHRS, CDR2 YFSETQ, per germline. The CDR3 spells CASSLATQGYSDTQYF. The CDR3 region has the DNA TGCGCCAGCAGCTTGGCGACTCAGGGGTATTCAGATACGCAGTATTTT.

J is TRBJ2-7 and V is TRBV18; D is unresolved. The CDR3 spans 13 residues. The germline V gene encodes CDR1 KGHSH and CDR2 LQKENI. V was trimmed by 0 bases and J by 6 bases, leaving 9 bases between them. The CDR3 is CASSPPIQIEQYF. The CDR3 coding sequence is TGTGCCAGCTCACCACCGATACAAATCGAGCAGTACTTC.

CDR3 in DNA: TGTGCCAGCAGCCCCTCGAGTGGGCGCGGTTTCGGGGATGAGCAGTTCTTC. Its protein is CASSPSSGRGFGDEQFF. The chain employs TRBV7-3 and TRBJ2-1, with D possibly TRBD2 on 5 matching bases. The CDR3 totals 17 residues. Looked up from germline, CDR1 is SGHTA and CDR2 is FQGTGA. The ends were cut back, 5 bases at V and 8 bases at J, with 25 bases in the middle.

The chain employs TRBV29-1 and TRBJ1-1; D not resolved. V lost 2 bases and J 10 bases, leaving 14 bases between the germline ends. CDR1 and CDR2 (germline): SQVTM, ANQGSEA. The CDR3 is 12 amino acids. This CDR3 is CSVETQAPGAFF. The CDR3 DNA is TGCAGCGTTGAAACGCAGGCCCCAGGAGCTTTCTTT. Drawing the rest from reference TRBV29-1 and TRBJ1-1, the complete variable domain is SAVISQKPSRDICQRGTSLTIQCQVDSQVTMMFWYRQQPGQSLTLIATANQGSEATYESGFVIDKFPISRPNLTFSTLTVSNMSPEDSSIYLCSVETQAPGAFFGQGTRLTVV.

About this clone itself: A read error may account for a junction end that differs from germline. The chain uses TRBV5-1 and TRBJ2-4; a possible D gene is TRBD2 (6 bases). The CDR3 length is 12 residues. CDR1 is SGHRS and CDR2 is YFSETQ in the germline V gene. CDR3 protein: CASSFEGRDSHF. The CDR3, as DNA: TGCGCCAGCAGCTTTGAAGGACGGGACTCGCACTTC.

The rearrangement joins TRBV28 to TRBJ2-5, with 7 nucleotides matching TRBD1. Germline V lookup: CDR1 MDHEN, CDR2 SYDVKM. The CDR3 has 15 residues. After removal of 6 bases from V and 2 bases from J, the junction contained 9 bases not matched to a gene. The DNA of the CDR3 is TGTGCCAGCAGCATCATCGGGACAGATCAAGAGACCCAGTACTTC. Its translation is CASSIIGTDQETQYF.

This clone has just one count. The chain links TRBV11-2 to TRBJ1-2, with D possibly being TRBD1 (5 bases). The CDR3 is 13 amino acids. V was cut by 4 bases and J by 4 bases, with 10 bases left in between. Germline CDR1 SGHAT, CDR2 FQNNGV. For the CDR3, the DNA is TGTGCCAGCAGCTCGGACATTCTCTATGGCTACACCTTC. Its protein product is CASSSDILYGYTF.

This chain joins TRBV28 and TRBJ2-5; the match to TRBD1 covers 9 bases. Trimming removed 4 bases from V and 2 bases from J; junction bases left unmatched: 8. Per the germline V gene, CDR1 is MDHEN and CDR2 is SYDVKM. The CDR3 spans 16 residues. DNA for the CDR3: TGTGCCAGCAGTTCGCCCGGACAGGGGTCTCAAGAGACCCAGTACTTC. It yields the protein CASSSPGQGSQETQYF.

Here the CDR3 DNA reads TGCAGCGTTGAACGGGAGGGAGAGACCCAGTACTTC. This gives the protein CSVEREGETQYF. V and J are TRBV29-1 and TRBJ2-5; 8 bases are a match to TRBD2. The trim removed 2 bases at V and 4 bases at J, leaving 0 bases unmatched. There are 12 residues in the CDR3. Germline V gives CDR1 SQVTM, CDR2 ANQGSEA.

The J gene is TRBJ2-1, the V gene TRBV10-3; the match to TRBD2 covers 9 bases. V lost 3 bases to trimming and J lost 4 bases; unmatched junction nucleotides: 13. The CDR3 totals 18 residues. Germline assignment: CDR1 ENHRY and CDR2 SYGVKD. The CDR3 sequence is CAISDPRGGGGAYNEQFF. The CDR3 coding sequence is TGTGCCATCAGTGACCCGAGGGGGGGCGGGGGGGCGTACAATGAGCAGTTCTTC.

V and J are TRBV9 and TRBJ2-1; 12 nucleotides match TRBD2. V lost 4 bases, J lost 1 base, and 0 bases stayed unmatched. There are 15 residues in the CDR3. From germline, CDR1 is SGDLS and CDR2 YYNGEE. The CDR3 sequence is CASSTSGGSYNEQFF. CDR3 in DNA: TGTGCCAGCAGCACTAGCGGGGGGTCCTACAATGAGCAGTTCTTC. Together with reference TRBV9 and TRBJ2-1, the CDR3 gives the full variable domain: DSGVTQTPKHLITATGQRVTLRCSPRSGDLSVYWYQQSLDQGLQFLIQYYNGEERAKGNILERFSAQQFPDLHSELNLSSLELGDSALYFCASSTSGGSYNEQFFGPGTRLTVL.

CDR3 sequence: CSVEDLHTGCGGPHEQYV. CDR3 DNA: TGCAGCGTTGAAGATCTTCATACGGGGTGCGGGGGGCCACACGAGCAGTACGTC. The J gene is TRBJ2-7, the V gene TRBV29-1; 8 bases match TRBD2. Germline V gene lookup returns CDR1 SQVTM and CDR2 ANQGSEA. CDR3 size: 18 residues. V was pared by 0 bases and J by 5 bases, with 18 bases of the junction left unmatched.

This sequence joins TRBV6-6 and TRBJ2-3, with D uncertain. Germline loops: CDR1 MNHNY, CDR2 SVGAGI (reference sequence). This CDR3 has 15 amino acids. V gave up 2 bases and J gave up 0 bases, with 9 bases separating them. The CDR3 protein is CASSYDPTSTDTQYF. In nucleotides, the CDR3 is TGTGCCAGCAGTTACGACCCGACTAGCACAGATACGCAGTATTTT.

The chain combines TRBV5-1 with TRBJ2-7, with D possibly being TRBD1 (7 bases). CDR3 length: 17 residues. CDR1 is SGHRS, CDR2 YFSETQ, per germline. The V end lost 3 bases, the J end lost 0 bases, and 19 bases lay between the germline ends. The CDR3: CASSWDFRTGGSYEQYF. The DNA for the CDR3 is TGCGCCAGCAGCTGGGACTTCAGGACAGGTGGCTCCTACGAGCAGTACTTC. Drawing the rest from reference TRBV5-1 and TRBJ2-7, the complete variable domain is KAGVTQTPRYLIKTRGQQVTLSCSPISGHRSVSWYQQTPGQGLQFLFEYFSETQRNKGNFPGRFSGRQFSNSRSEMNVSTLELGDSALYLCASSWDFRTGGSYEQYFGPGTRLTVT.

The chain links TRBV28 to TRBJ1-2; the D gene is possibly TRBD1 (6 bases). Per the germline V gene, CDR1 is MDHEN and CDR2 is SYDVKM. Deletions cut 10 bases from V and 12 bases from J, with 27 bases between. The CDR3 spans 14 residues. The DNA of the CDR3 is TGTGCCACTCTGGTGGGGGGGCGGAATGAGGGTAACACCTTC. Its translation is CATLVGGRNEGNTF.

The chain uses TRBV21-1 and TRBJ1-5. TRBV21-1 is termed a pseudogene. The CDR3 has 14 residues. CDR3 nucleotide sequence: TGTGCCAGTCCCTTCCGAGGGATCAATCAGCCCCAGCATTTT. Translated, it gives CASPFRGINQPQHF.

V and J are TRBV19 and TRBJ2-1; 9 positions agree with TRBD1. Germline CDR1 and CDR2: LNHDA and SQIVND (reference sequence). J was trimmed by 4 bases and V by 6 bases; bases with no gene match: 4. The CDR3 spans 14 residues. The CDR3 here is CASSTGGLYNEQFF. Written as DNA, the CDR3 is TGTGCCAGTAGCACAGGGGGCTTGTACAATGAGCAGTTCTTC.

V usage is TRBV6-1 and J usage is TRBJ1-2, with 9 positions matching TRBD1. This CDR3 region has 14 residues. V lost 10 bases and J lost 7; bases outside the gene matches: 13. From germline, CDR1 is MNHNS and CDR2 SASEGT. The CDR3 region is CANRDRAQYGGYTF. In nucleotides, the CDR3 is TGTGCCAACCGGGACAGGGCCCAATATGGTGGCTACACCTTC.